This record covers a single T cell receptor beta chain. The data belong to a study of response to subunit inactivated influenza vaccine. Using its own MiXCR run on the RT-PCR reads, TCRdb lists one record per CDR3 protein. Altogether some 500,000 distinct CDR3 sequences are present, 25% being singletons, with the ten largest covering 1.9%. The length of the CDR3 is 12 residues. With V trimmed by 6 bases and J by 6 bases, 4 bases remained unmatched. This chain joins TRBV12-3 or TRBV12-4 and TRBJ2-7; TRBD1 aligns across 8 bases. The receptor was derived from a man aged 50 to 59 who received an inactivated influenza vaccine. Source: CD4+ T cells sorted from PBMCs, taken less than 6 days after vaccination. CDR3 sequence reads: CASRPGGGEQYF. As DNA, the CDR3 is TGTGCCAGCAGACCAGGGGGCGGCGAGCAGTACTTC.